The rows below give T cell receptor beta chains drawn from one sample of a study of CD8+ T cells in alopecia areata. The table came from immunoSEQ multiplex PCR; TCRdb's copy has only in-frame clones and leaves some out. Of roughly 180,000 clones in the sample, 53% were seen once. The sequences come from CD8+ T cells sorted from blood, collected at week 24, from a patient treated with tofacitinib. The receptors were sampled from a human donor with alopecia areata. Each CDR3 is given with its conserved first and last residue. D genes are given only for firm matches. Not all rows give a size; the values are once, few, many and, for expanded clones, a class.

>TRBD1|TRBJ2-7|-|TRBV9
CASSQGQGYEQYF
TGTGCCAGCAGCCAAGGACAGGGCTACGAGCAGTACTTC
>-|TRBJ2-4|-|TRBV9
CASSAGRPADIQYF
TGTGCCAGCAGCGCCGGCCGGCCCGCCGACATTCAGTACTTC
>-|TRBJ1-6|-|TRBV30
CAWSVGQRRSPLHF
TGTGCCTGGAGTGTTGGGCAGAGAAGGTCACCCCTCCACTTT
>-|TRBJ2-7|-|TRBV30
CAWNGGGGTNEQYF
TGTGCCTGGAACGGCGGAGGGGGCACGAACGAGCAGTACTTC
>-|TRBJ1-1|-|TRBV4-1
CASSQASFPMNTEAFF
TGCGCCAGCAGCCAAGCAAGCTTTCCAATGAACACTGAAGCTTTCTTT
>TRBD1|TRBJ2-7|few|TRBV19
CASSIGDSGGPTYEQYF
TGTGCCAGTAGTATAGGGGATTCAGGGGGCCCTACCTACGAGCAGTACTTC
>-|TRBJ1-1|few|TRBV30
CARQGPTNTEAFF
TGTGCCAGGCAGGGGCCGACGAACACTGAAGCTTTCTTT
>TRBD1|TRBJ2-4|-|TRBV13
CASSLQGALNIQYF
TGTGCCAGCAGCTTACAGGGGGCTTTAAACATTCAGTACTTC
>TRBD1|TRBJ1-2|-|TRBV29-1
CSVITGASYGYTF
TGCAGCGTGATTACAGGGGCGAGCTATGGCTACACCTTC
>-|TRBJ2-5|medium-sized|TRBV15
CATSRDGTDETQYF
TGTGCCACCAGCAGAGATGGGACCGATGAGACCCAGTACTTC
>-|TRBJ1-1|-|TRBV4-3
CASSQDPSGGENTEAFF
TGCGCCAGCAGCCAAGACCCCTCGGGGGGGGAAAACACTGAAGCTTTCTTT
>-|TRBJ1-1|-|TRBV7-6
CASSLALAGATEAFF
TGTGCCAGCAGCTTAGCGTTAGCCGGGGCAACTGAAGCTTTCTTT
>TRBD2|TRBJ2-1|few|TRBV6-5
CATAAPGGDNEQFF
TGTGCCACCGCCGCTCCCGGGGGGGACAATGAGCAGTTCTTC
>-|TRBJ2-3|-|TRBV4-3
CASSQDRAGTDTQYF
TGCGCCAGCAGCCAAGACCGGGCCGGCACAGATACGCAGTATTTT
>TRBD1|TRBJ2-6|-|TRBV9
CASSGGQGAGANVLTF
TGTGCCAGCAGTGGGGGACAGGGAGCTGGGGCCAACGTCCTGACTTTC
>TRBD1|TRBJ1-2|few|TRBV29-1
CSVWDSYGYTF
TGCAGCGTCTGGGACAGCTATGGCTACACCTTC
>-|TRBJ1-2|-|TRBV7-2
CASSLGWQSYGYTF
TGTGCCAGCAGCTTAGGCTGGCAGAGCTATGGCTACACCTTC
>-|TRBJ2-3|-|TRBV25-1
CASSGGEVTQYF
TGTGCCAGCAGTGGAGGAGAGGTTACGCAGTATTTT
>-|TRBJ1-1|few|TRBV6-5
CASTDGYTEAFF
TGTGCCAGCACCGACGGATACACTGAAGCTTTCTTT
>-|TRBJ2-1|-|TRBV9
CASSSSAGADEQFF
TGTGCCAGCAGCTCAAGCGCGGGGGCCGATGAGCAGTTCTTC
>-|TRBJ2-3|-|TRBV13
CASSSGPGDTDTQYF
TGTGCCAGCAGCTCCGGTCCAGGGGACACAGATACGCAGTATTTT
>-|TRBJ2-3|-|TRBV7-9
CASSPDERGYTQYF
TGTGCCAGCAGCCCCGACGAAAGGGGGTATACGCAGTATTTT
>TRBD2|TRBJ2-7|-|TRBV7-3
CASSDRDYNYEQYF
TGTGCCAGCAGCGACCGGGACTATAACTACGAGCAGTACTTC
>-|TRBJ1-2|few|TRBV7-9
CASSPEFLGQPYGYTF
TGTGCCAGCAGCCCAGAATTCCTCGGCCAGCCCTATGGCTACACCTTC
>TRBD1|TRBJ2-5|-|TRBV25-1
CASRPVETGGQETQYF
TGTGCCAGCAGACCCGTAGAGACAGGGGGGCAAGAGACCCAGTACTTC
>-|TRBJ1-2|-|TRBV6-6
CASRGGPKDGYTF
TGTGCCAGCAGGGGAGGACCGAAGGATGGCTACACCTTC
>-|TRBJ2-7|-|TRBV5-6
CASSFGQSLYEQYF
TGTGCCAGCAGCTTTGGACAGTCTCTCTACGAGCAGTACTTC
>TRBD2|TRBJ2-7|-|TRBV28
CATGLGGGRNEQYF
TGTGCCACCGGATTAGGCGGGGGAAGGAACGAGCAGTACTTC
>-|TRBJ2-1|-|TRBV9
CASSVTDNEQFF
TGTGCCAGCAGCGTTACCGACAATGAGCAGTTCTTC
>-|TRBJ2-1|-|TRBV7-8
CASTGSSYNEQFF
TGTGCCAGCACTGGGAGCTCCTACAATGAGCAGTTCTTC
>-|TRBJ2-2|few|TRBV10-3
CATFTGELFF
TGTGCCACCTTCACCGGGGAGCTGTTTTTT
>TRBD2|TRBJ2-1|-|TRBV19
CASSSRTSGGNEQFF
TGTGCCAGTAGTTCACGGACTAGCGGGGGCAATGAGCAGTTCTTC
>-|TRBJ1-5|-|TRBV5-6
CASSSGGDQPQHF
TGTGCCAGCAGTTCGGGGGGCGATCAGCCCCAGCATTTT
>-|TRBJ2-7|few|TRBV29-1
CSVVGSLGHEYEQYF
TGCAGCGTTGTGGGTTCTTTGGGACATGAGTACGAGCAGTACTTC
>TRBD1|TRBJ2-5|-|TRBV6-1
CASSEARQGEGETQYF
TGTGCCAGCAGTGAAGCGCGCCAGGGGGAAGGGGAGACCCAGTACTTC
>-|TRBJ2-6|-|TRBV1
CTSSRLRDESSGANVLTF
TGCACCAGCAGCCGCCTCCGGGACGAAAGCTCTGGGGCCAACGTCCTGACTTTC
>TRBD2|TRBJ2-2|-|TRBV5-1
CASSLERGRGTGELFF
TGCGCCAGCAGCTTGGAGCGGGGGCGCGGCACCGGGGAGCTGTTTTTT
>-|TRBJ2-7|once|TRBV12-5
CASGPDTTEQYF
TGTGCTAGTGGCCCCGACACGACTGAGCAGTACTTC
>-|TRBJ1-4|-|TRBV5-1
CASSSRGATNEKLFF
TGCGCCAGCAGCTCGAGAGGTGCAACTAATGAAAAACTGTTTTTT
>-|TRBJ2-2|-|TRBV30
CAWEQGGELFF
TGTGCCTGGGAACAGGGCGGGGAGCTGTTTTTT
>TRBD1|TRBJ2-1|-|TRBV27
CASSVDRGLYNEQFF
TGTGCCAGCAGTGTGGACAGGGGTTTATACAATGAGCAGTTCTTC
>-|TRBJ1-2|-|TRBV27
CASGWGNGYTF
TGTGCCAGCGGTTGGGGAAATGGGTACACCTTC
>TRBD1|TRBJ1-1|-|TRBV7-9
CASSQRTGGAAFF
TGTGCCAGCAGCCAGAGGACAGGGGGCGCGGCTTTCTTT
>-|TRBJ1-2|once|TRBV27
CASSTDPGGYGYTF
TGTGCCAGCAGCACCGATCCGGGGGGCTATGGCTACACCTTC
>TRBD1|TRBJ1-1|few|TRBV11-2
CASSPGTVVNTEAFF
TGTGCCAGCAGCCCGGGGACAGTCGTGAACACTGAAGCTTTCTTT
>-|TRBJ1-2|few|TRBV7-9
CASSPEGIGYTF
TGTGCCAGCAGCCCCGAGGGAATCGGCTACACCTTC
>-|TRBJ1-1|-|TRBV29-1
CSVRTENTEAFF
TGCAGCGTCAGGACGGAGAACACTGAAGCTTTCTTT
>-|TRBJ2-1|-|TRBV7-8
CASSLAPGGSYNEQFF
TGTGCCAGCAGCTTAGCCCCAGGGGGGTCCTACAATGAGCAGTTCTTC
>-|TRBJ1-1|-|TRBV30
CAWSELGRGNTEAFF
TGTGCCTGGAGTGAGCTGGGCAGGGGTAACACTGAAGCTTTCTTT
>TRBD1|TRBJ1-4|-|TRBV2
CASRGTVGEKLFF
TGTGCCAGCCGAGGGACAGTCGGTGAAAAACTGTTTTTT
>TRBD1|TRBJ2-1|-|TRBV13
CASSYRGQGINEQFF
TGTGCCAGCAGCTACCGAGGACAGGGCATTAATGAGCAGTTCTTC
>-|TRBJ2-7|few|TRBV5-6
CASSLAANYEQYF
TGTGCCAGCAGCTTGGCGGCGAACTACGAGCAGTACTTC